A selection of T cell receptor beta chains follows, all from one sample in a study of T-cell memory formation after mild COVID-19. TCRdb re-derived calls from the 5' RACE reads in MiXCR, one entry per CDR3 protein. Among roughly 150,000 distinct CDR3 sequences listed, 10% to 15% were seen once. What was sequenced was PBMCs or a T cell subset sorted from them (not recorded which). Receptors originate from a young man who had mild COVID-19 (a few samples of this study predate the infection). Cell type and time point are not known. The CDR3 runs from the conserved cysteine through the conserved F or W. The D gene is left open where the match is weak. Size is omitted from some rows. Given values are once, few, many or a class for expanded clones.

d_gene	v_gene	abundance	j_gene	CDR3nt	CDR3aa
-	TRBV7-2	many	TRBJ2-1	TGTGCCAGCACCCCAACCCCAGGGAATGAGCAGTTCTTC	CASTPTPGNEQFF
TRBD2	TRBV4-2	few	TRBJ2-1	TGTGCCAGCAGCCAATTAGAAGGACTAGCGGGGCTGGAGGAGCAGTTCTTC	CASSQLEGLAGLEEQFF
-	TRBV28	few	TRBJ1-5	TGTGCCAGCAGTTTTGGGCAGGGGATCAAACGCAATCAGCCCCAGCATTTT	CASSFGQGIKRNQPQHF
-	TRBV6-6	-	TRBJ2-3	TGTGCCAGCAGTTCCAGGTGGGACCTCACGCAGTATTTT	CASSSRWDLTQYF
-	TRBV10-3	few	TRBJ2-2	TGTGCCATCAGTGAGTCAGGACGGGAGCTGTTTTTT	CAISESGRELFF
TRBD2	TRBV7-6	few	TRBJ2-5	TGTGCCAGCAGCTTCCACCCCCTAGCGGGGACTGAGACCCAGTACTTC	CASSFHPLAGTETQYF
TRBD1	TRBV7-2	-	TRBJ1-3	TGTGCCACGGGACAGTCCCGCGCCTCTGGAAACACCATATATTTT	CATGQSRASGNTIYF
TRBD1	TRBV7-3	-	TRBJ1-1	TGTGCCAGCAGCTTAGGGGCAGGACAGGGGAGGAACACTGAAGCTTTCTTT	CASSLGAGQGRNTEAFF
TRBD1	TRBV12-3/TRBV12-4	-	TRBJ2-5	TGTGCCAGCAGTTTGAGACAGGGGGGTCCATGGGAGACCCAGTACTTC	CASSLRQGGPWETQYF
-	TRBV12-3/TRBV12-4	few	TRBJ2-2	TGTGCCAGCAGCCTTCTTCAGGGTTCCGGGGAGCTGTTTTTT	CASSLLQGSGELFF
TRBD1	TRBV7-3	-	TRBJ1-1	TGTGCCAGCAGCTTAACTGGGACAGGTGAAGCTTTCTTT	CASSLTGTGEAFF
-	TRBV9	few	TRBJ2-5	TGTGCCAGCAGCGTAGCTGGAGGAAACCAAGAGACCCAGTACTTC	CASSVAGGNQETQYF
TRBD2	TRBV7-2	few	TRBJ2-4	TGTGCCAGCAGCCTCCGGAGCGGGGGAATAGCCAAAAACATTCAGTACTTC	CASSLRSGGIAKNIQYF
-	TRBV10-1	-	TRBJ2-7	TGCGCCAGCAGTGAGACGGGGGACTTTCCTAGGGGTTCCTACGAGCAGTACTTC	CASSETGDFPRGSYEQYF
-	TRBV6-2/TRBV6-3	few	TRBJ2-3	TGTGCCAGCAGTCCCCCCCAATCCAGACGGTATTCAGATACGCAGTATTTT	CASSPPQSRRYSDTQYF
-	TRBV27	-	TRBJ1-1	TGTGCCAGCAGTTTATTTTTTGGGGGCACGGCTTTCTTT	CASSLFFGGTAFF
-	TRBV6-6	-	TRBJ2-5	TGTGCCAGCACCCCGGGACCCGGGTGGGAGACCCAGTACTTC	CASTPGPGWETQYF
TRBD1	TRBV12-3/TRBV12-4	-	TRBJ2-3	TGTGCCAGCAGTTTAATAGGGGGCGCAGATACGCAGTATTTT	CASSLIGGADTQYF
-	TRBV12-3/TRBV12-4	-	TRBJ1-2	TGTGCCAGCAGTTTGGCAGGGGCCTATGGCTACACCTTC	CASSLAGAYGYTF
-	TRBV3-1	-	TRBJ2-3	TGTGCCAGCAGCTCCGGCCCCGGGAATACGCAGTATTTT	CASSSGPGNTQYF
-	TRBV2	-	TRBJ1-2	TGTGCCAGCGGAGACTGGCCAGCTAACTATGGCTACACCTTC	CASGDWPANYGYTF
-	TRBV5-5	-	TRBJ1-2	TGTGCCAGCAGCTTGGCCCCGCTCCGGGCCGAATATGGCTACACCTTC	CASSLAPLRAEYGYTF
-	TRBV10-3	-	TRBJ2-1	TGTGCCATCTCTTACGGAGACAATGAGCAGTTCTTC	CAISYGDNEQFF
TRBD2	TRBV12-3/TRBV12-4	-	TRBJ2-3	TGTGCCAGCGCCCTGCTGTTGGCGGGGGGCCAGGGAGATACGCAGTATTTT	CASALLLAGGQGDTQYF
-	TRBV4-1	many	TRBJ1-2	TGCGCCAGCAGCCTCGGGTGGCGTGCTGGCTACACCTTC	CASSLGWRAGYTF
-	TRBV6-5	few	TRBJ2-5	TGTGCCAGTGGAGGGGCCCAAGAGACCCAGTACTTC	CASGGAQETQYF
-	TRBV7-2	-	TRBJ1-3	TGTGCCAGCAGTTCTCTCAGGGCTGGAAACACCATATATTTT	CASSSLRAGNTIYF
-	TRBV5-1	many	TRBJ2-3	TGCGCCAGCAGCCCCGGACCGGTGGGATCAGATACGCAGTATTTT	CASSPGPVGSDTQYF
-	TRBV5-1	few	TRBJ1-4	TGCGCCAGCAGCTTGGGACAGGCCCCCTTGGGTGAAAAACTGTTTTTT	CASSLGQAPLGEKLFF
-	TRBV20-1	-	TRBJ1-2	TGCAGTGCCAAACAGGGCACGGACTATGGCTACACCTTC	CSAKQGTDYGYTF
-	TRBV7-2	-	TRBJ2-2	TGTGCCAGCAGCGGATTGAACACCGGGGAGCTGTTTTTT	CASSGLNTGELFF
TRBD1	TRBV29-1	few	TRBJ1-2	TGCAGCGTTGTAGTAGTGCAGGGGGTGAGCGGCTACACCTTC	CSVVVVQGVSGYTF
-	TRBV20-1	few	TRBJ1-4	TGCAGTGCTAGAGGGGCAGGGTTGGATGAAAAACTGTTTTTT	CSARGAGLDEKLFF
-	TRBV28	-	TRBJ1-1	TGTGCCAGCAGTTTAGGAGGCCTGACGAACACTGAAGCTTTCTTT	CASSLGGLTNTEAFF
-	TRBV10-1	few	TRBJ2-3	TGCGCCAGCAGTGATCCTACAGATACGCAGTATTTT	CASSDPTDTQYF
-	TRBV7-2	few	TRBJ2-5	TGTGCCAGCAGCCCGCGACGGAAAGAGACCCAGTACTTC	CASSPRRKETQYF
-	TRBV20-1	few	TRBJ2-5	TGCAGTGCTAGATATACGGAGACCCAGTACTTC	CSARYTETQYF
-	TRBV7-9	few	TRBJ2-6	TGTGCCAGCAGCTTATCAAGAACATCAGGGGCCAACGTCCTGACTTTC	CASSLSRTSGANVLTF
TRBD2	TRBV7-2	many	TRBJ2-3	TGTGCCAGCAGCCGGACTAGCTCGGGAGATACGCAGTATTTT	CASSRTSSGDTQYF
-	TRBV2	-	TRBJ2-7	TGTGCCAGCAGTGAAGAGCCGGGGGAGCAGTACTTC	CASSEEPGEQYF
-	TRBV5-4	few	TRBJ1-1	TGTGCCAGCAGCTTAGTCGGACAGACGAACACTGAAGCTTTCTTT	CASSLVGQTNTEAFF
-	TRBV5-1	many	TRBJ2-2	TGCGCCAGCAGGCCGACAGGGAACACCGGGGAGCTGTTTTTT	CASRPTGNTGELFF
TRBD1	TRBV24-1	few	TRBJ2-1	TGTGCCACCAGTGGCCTCGACAGGGACAATGAGCAGTTCTTC	CATSGLDRDNEQFF
-	TRBV7-2	few	TRBJ2-4	TGTGCCAGCAGCTCAAGGGTCGCGAACATTCAGTACTTC	CASSSRVANIQYF
-	TRBV20-1	-	TRBJ2-5	TGCAGTGCTAGAGATCCTACTGAGACCCAGTACTTC	CSARDPTETQYF
TRBD2	TRBV20-1	few	TRBJ2-1	TGCAGTGCTAGCCGCCCGGGCGCGGGGGGTAGGAATGAGCAGTTCTTC	CSASRPGAGGRNEQFF
-	TRBV29-1	-	TRBJ2-3	TGCAGCGTTGTAATGTGGACAGATACGCAGTATTTT	CSVVMWTDTQYF
-	TRBV9	few	TRBJ1-5	TGTGCCAGCGCCACCTCCCCGAATCAGCCCCAGCATTTT	CASATSPNQPQHF
-	TRBV7-9	many	TRBJ2-1	TGTGCCAGCAGCACCGATTACAATGAGCAGTTCTTC	CASSTDYNEQFF